A single sample is the source of the 32 T cell receptor beta chains below, sequenced in a study of T-cell reconstitution after alpha-beta-depleted transplantation in children. General study results and limits: T cells produced anew were the main source of T-cell counts and diversity one year after transplant.

Which antigens these TCRs recognize remains unknown. Preparation of the TCRbeta library used unique molecular identifiers. TCRdb passed the PCR reads through MiXCR, listing each CDR3 protein once. The table lists 250,000 to 300,000 distinct CDR3 sequences, just over 7.5% of them singletons. The sequences come from peripheral blood, collected 360 days after TCRalphabeta/CD19-depleted stem cell transplant. The receptors were sampled from a female patient aged 2-9 years who had a stem cell transplant for Fanconi anemia, so the T cells may come from the graft donor.

A remark on this clonotype: One base away lies a much larger clone, so this may be a sequencing read error. Because it lacks the conserved phenylalanine or tryptophan at the end, this CDR3 is likely a read error. J is TRBJ2-3 and V is TRBV28; the match to TRBD2 covers 7 bases. CDR3 length: 16 amino acids. Germline lookup yields CDR1 MDHEN and CDR2 SYDVKM. Germline trimming cut 8 bases from V and 3 bases from J; bases unmatched to any gene: 14. CDR3 region: CASEFTGGSDTDTQYL. CDR3 bases: TGTGCCAGCGAGTTTACGGGCGGGAGTGATACAGATACGCAGTATTTA.

The chain recombines TRBV6-2 or TRBV6-3 with TRBJ2-1; D might be TRBD1 or TRBD2, each matching 5 bases. V was shortened by 0 bases and J by 5 bases, with 14 bases between the two germline ends. CDR1 is MNHEY and CDR2 is SVGEGT in the germline V gene. The CDR3 is made up of 16 amino acids. As DNA, the CDR3 is TGTGCCAGCAGTTACTCGACAGCGGCCTACGACAATGAGCAGTTCTTC. It is translated as CASSYSTAAYDNEQFF.

The chain combines TRBV12-3 or TRBV12-4 with TRBJ1-1; no definite D call. The CDR3 spans 14 residues. Trimming stripped 7 bases from V and 0 bases from J, with 12 bases between. CDR3 DNA sequence: TGTGCCAGCACCCCGGCGGGCGTGAACACTGAAGCTTTCTTT. Translation: CASTPAGVNTEAFF.

The chain joins TRBV10-3 to TRBJ2-2, with D unresolved. V was pared by 0 bases and J by 0 bases, with 5 bases between. There are 15 residues in the CDR3. CDR1 is ENHRY and CDR2 is SYGVKD in the germline V gene. The CDR3 sequence: CAISESAPNTGELFF. The DNA for the CDR3 is TGTGCCATCAGTGAGTCCGCACCGAACACCGGGGAGCTGTTTTTT.

This clonotype turned up a few times. The V and J genes are TRBV12-5 and TRBJ2-7; maybe TRBD1 (5 bases). CDR3 length: 16 amino acids. V was cut by 1 base and J by 0 bases, with 13 bases left in between. Germline V gene data show CDR1 as LGHNT and CDR2 as FRNRAP. CDR3 in amino acids: CASGLGDRIISYEQYV. As DNA, the CDR3 is TGTGCTAGTGGTTTGGGCGACAGAATAATCTCCTACGAGCAGTACGTC.

This clonotype was seen a handful of times. The chain combines TRBV6-1 with TRBJ1-2, with a possible D match to TRBD1 (6 bases). Germline CDR1 reads MNHNS; CDR2 reads SASEGT. The V and J ends lost 2 bases and 7 bases respectively, with 17 bases between them. The CDR3 extends over 15 amino acids. CDR3 in amino acids: CASSEKSLGGGGYTF. CDR3 sequence (DNA): TGTGCCAGCAGTGAAAAATCCCTGGGGGGCGGTGGCTACACCTTC.

This clonotype was observed many times. V is TRBV10-3 and J is TRBJ1-1; 10 positions match TRBD1. Germline trimming cut 6 bases from V and 0 bases from J; bases unmatched to any gene: 4. CDR3 length equals 15 residues. Germline V gives CDR1 ENHRY, CDR2 SYGVKD. The CDR3 reads CAIRGQGILNTEAFF. CDR3 nucleotide sequence: TGTGCCATCAGGGGACAGGGGATATTGAACACTGAAGCTTTCTTT.

This clonotype has only a few counts. This chain uses TRBV7-9 with TRBJ2-1; D possibly corresponds to TRBD2 (5 bases). Germline lookup yields CDR1 SEHNR and CDR2 FQNEAQ (reference sequence). The CDR3 covers 14 residues. V was trimmed by 1 base and J by 5 bases, leaving 9 bases between them. The CDR3 protein is CASSLEEENNEQFF. In DNA, the CDR3 is TGTGCCAGCAGCTTAGAGGAGGAAAACAATGAGCAGTTCTTC.

This clonotype was picked up a small number of times. The rearrangement joins TRBV5-1 to TRBJ1-3; D is uncertain. This CDR3 region has 16 residues. V lost 4 bases, J lost 2 bases, and 16 bases lay in between. Germline V gene data show CDR1 as SGHRS and CDR2 as YFSETQ. CDR3 coding DNA: TGCGCCAGCAGCCTATCCCAAGCAGGTCCTGGAAACACCATATATTTT. Translation: CASSLSQAGPGNTIYF.

This clonotype occurred many times. In nucleotides, the CDR3 is TGTGCCAGCAGCTTAGTGGTCCGAGCGGGAGAGCAGTTCTTC. As protein: CASSLVVRAGEQFF. V is TRBV11-2 and J is TRBJ2-1, with 7 bases lining up with TRBD2. The CDR3 runs to 14 residues. V dropped 1 base and J dropped 10; count of bases not matched to a gene: 7. Germline CDR1 reads SGHAT; CDR2 reads FQNNGV.

This clonotype was seen ten or more times. The chain employs TRBV5-6 and TRBJ2-1, with 10 bases lining up with TRBD2. V shed 3 bases, J shed 9 bases, and the junction held 3 bases outside the gene matches. Germline V gives CDR1 SGHDT, CDR2 YYEEEE. The CDR3 spans 13 residues. CDR3 bases: TGTGCCAGCAGCTGGACTAGCGGTATTGAGCAGTTCTTC. Amino acids: CASSWTSGIEQFF.

This clonotype was observed many times. The chain uses TRBV29-1 and TRBJ1-3; possible D gene TRBD1, 6 bases. The CDR3 length is 15 residues. V was trimmed by 8 bases and J by 1 base, leaving 18 bases between them. CDR1 and CDR2 from the germline V gene are SQVTM and ANQGSEA. CDR3 protein: CSFKGGVPSGNTIYF. DNA of the CDR3: TGCAGCTTCAAGGGGGGGGTTCCTTCTGGAAACACCATATATTTT. Variable domain in full (rest from reference TRBV29-1 and TRBJ1-3): SAVISQKPSRDICQRGTSLTIQCQVDSQVTMMFWYRQQPGQSLTLIATANQGSEATYESGFVIDKFPISRPNLTFSTLTVSNMSPEDSSIYLCSFKGGVPSGNTIYFGEGSWLTVV.

This clonotype was picked up many times. The CDR3: CASSSKGGIEAFF. The CDR3 region has the DNA TGTGCCAGCAGCTCTAAGGGTGGAATTGAAGCTTTCTTT. This chain links TRBV11-2 with TRBJ1-1; D unresolved. CDR1 is SGHAT and CDR2 is FQNNGV in the germline V gene. V lost 4 bases and J 7 bases, leaving 13 bases between the germline ends. The CDR3 contains 13 residues.

There are many counts of this clonotype. The chain uses TRBV7-2 and TRBJ2-3; no clear D. The CDR3 covers 13 residues. Trimming removed 4 bases from V and 6 bases from J, with 11 bases in between. CDR1 is SGHTA, CDR2 FQGNSA, per germline. DNA for the CDR3: TGTGCCAGCAGCTCCCAGATTAGGGATACGCAGTATTTT. It is translated as CASSSQIRDTQYF.

This clonotype was picked up many times. V and J are TRBV5-1 and TRBJ2-1; 10 nucleotides match TRBD2. Germline V gene lookup returns CDR1 SGHRS and CDR2 YFSETQ. V lost 2 bases and J lost 7; bases outside the gene matches: 6. CDR3 length: 15 amino acids. Here the CDR3 DNA reads TGCGCCAGCAGCTTCTGGCAGACTAGCGGGAATGAGCAGTTCTTC. Translating it yields CASSFWQTSGNEQFF. The full variable domain, in which reference TRBV5-1 and TRBJ2-1 provide the parts outside the CDR3, is KAGVTQTPRYLIKTRGQQVTLSCSPISGHRSVSWYQQTPGQGLQFLFEYFSETQRNKGNFPGRFSGRQFSNSRSEMNVSTLELGDSALYLCASSFWQTSGNEQFFGPGTRLTVL.

The chain couples TRBV19 to TRBJ2-1, with D perhaps matching TRBD1 (6 bases). The CDR3 extends over 17 amino acids. Trimming pared 0 bases from V and 4 bases from J, leaving 16 bases between. CDR1 and CDR2 from the germline V gene are LNHDA and SQIVND (reference sequence). The CDR3 reads CASSIDPPGDLYNEQFF. For the CDR3, the DNA is TGTGCCAGTAGTATAGACCCCCCAGGGGACCTTTACAATGAGCAGTTCTTC. Using reference TRBV19 and TRBJ2-1 for the parts outside the CDR3, the full variable domain is DGGITQSPKYLFRKEGQNVTLSCEQNLNHDAMYWYRQDPGQGLRLIYYSQIVNDFQKGDIAEGYSVSREKKESFPLTVTSAQKNPTAFYLCASSIDPPGDLYNEQFFGPGTRLTVL.

This clonotype was counted at least ten times. DNA for the CDR3: TGTGCCAGCAGCCCACACCGGGACACTCAATCACCCCTCCACTTT. Protein product: CASSPHRDTQSPLHF. The chain is built from TRBV9 and TRBJ1-6; possibly TRBD1 for D (6 bases). Trimming pared 4 bases from V and 10 bases from J, leaving 18 bases between. The V gene's germline CDR1 is SGDLS and CDR2 YYNGEE. This CDR3 region has 15 residues. Full variable domain (rest looked up from reference TRBV9 and TRBJ1-6): DSGVTQTPKHLITATGQRVTLRCSPRSGDLSVYWYQQSLDQGLQFLIQYYNGEERAKGNILERFSAQQFPDLHSELNLSSLELGDSALYFCASSPHRDTQSPLHFGNGTRLTVT.

This clonotype was recorded at least ten times. The V call is TRBV5-1, the J call TRBJ1-1; 7 bases match TRBD1. CDR3 length equals 13 residues. V was clipped by 4 bases and J by 5 bases; unmatched bases: 5. The germline gives CDR1 SGHRS, CDR2 YFSETQ. The CDR3 is CASSVGTETEAFF. Written as DNA, the CDR3 is TGCGCCAGCAGCGTTGGGACAGAGACTGAAGCTTTCTTT.

This clonotype was recorded many times. J is TRBJ2-3 and V is TRBV5-1; the D gene is possibly TRBD2 (6 bases). Germline V gene sequence: CDR1 SGHRS, CDR2 YFSETQ. This CDR3 has 15 amino acids. V was trimmed by 4 bases and J by 2 bases, leaving 14 bases between them. The CDR3 spells CASSLGSVITDTQYF. The CDR3 DNA is TGCGCCAGCAGCCTCGGGAGCGTTATCACAGATACGCAGTATTTT.

This clonotype was observed at least ten times. The chain recombines TRBV6-5 with TRBJ2-1; D is unclear. Germline V CDR1 and CDR2: MNHEY, SVGAGI. V gave up 9 bases and J gave up 8 bases, with 11 bases separating them. The CDR3 contains 11 residues. The DNA for the CDR3 is TGTGCCAGTACCAATGACTATGAGCAGTTCTTC. This encodes CASTNDYEQFF.

This clonotype was detected a few times. The V and J genes are TRBV6-2 or TRBV6-3 and TRBJ2-7, with D uncertain. The germline V gene has CDR1 MNHEY and CDR2 SVGEGT. V was pared by 0 bases and J by 3 bases, with 6 bases between. The CDR3 runs to 13 residues. For the CDR3, the DNA is TGTGCCAGCAGTTACTCGAGCAGCTACGAGCAGTACGTC. Protein: CASSYSSSYEQYV.

This clonotype was picked up many times. The chain joins TRBV3-1 to TRBJ1-1; D gene unclear. The CDR3 totals 15 residues. V was clipped by 1 base and J by 1 base, with 10 bases between them. Germline CDR1 reads LGHDT; CDR2 reads YNNKEL (reference sequence). This CDR3 is CASSQVLWPNTEAFF. The DNA of the CDR3 is TGTGCCAGCAGCCAAGTCCTCTGGCCGAACACTGAAGCTTTCTTT.

V usage is TRBV6-1 and J usage is TRBJ1-2; D unclear. The germline V gene encodes CDR1 MNHNS and CDR2 SASEGT. The CDR3 runs 16 residues. Trimming pared 8 bases from V and 4 bases from J, leaving 23 bases between. The CDR3 sequence is CASGLGRALNSYGYTF. The DNA of the CDR3 is TGTGCCAGCGGCCTAGGGAGGGCCCTAAATTCCTATGGCTACACCTTC.

The V gene is TRBV2, the J gene TRBJ2-7, with D possibly TRBD2 on 5 matching bases. V lost 8 bases and J 1 base, leaving 9 bases between the germline ends. CDR3 size: 12 residues. The V gene's germline CDR1 is SNHLY and CDR2 FYNNEI. The CDR3 loop reads CASRGRSYEQYF. Written as DNA, the CDR3 is TGTGCCAGCCGGGGTCGTTCCTACGAGCAGTACTTC.

This clonotype was counted at least ten times. DNA of the CDR3: TGCGCCAGCAGCCAAACTAACCGGGGGGGCCGTGCAGATACGCAGTATTTT. This codes for CASSQTNRGGRADTQYF. The chain couples TRBV4-3 to TRBJ2-3, with 8 bases that match TRBD2. This CDR3 is built from 17 residues. The V gene end was trimmed by 2 bases and the J gene end by 4 bases; junction bases not matched to a gene: 11. Germline V gene sequence: CDR1 LGHNA, CDR2 YSLEER.

V is TRBV4-1 and J is TRBJ1-6, with D unclear. The germline V and J ends were trimmed by 1 base and 7 bases, with 2 bases remaining between them. Germline CDR1 reads MGHRA; CDR2 reads YSYEKL. The CDR3 extends over 12 amino acids. The CDR3 region has the DNA TGCGCCAGCAGCCAAGCGAATTCACCCCTCCACTTT. Translating it yields CASSQANSPLHF.

With regard to this clonotype: Possible read error: a much larger clone is one base away. The chain joins TRBV7-2 to TRBJ2-7, with D tentatively TRBD1 (5 bases). Germline assignment: CDR1 SGHTA and CDR2 FQGNSA. The CDR3 extends over 15 amino acids. V was clipped by 1 base and J by 7 bases, with 17 bases between them. The CDR3 region is CASSLGKEYRFEQYF. CDR3 DNA: TGTGCCAGCAGCTTAGGGAAGGAATACAGGTTTGAGCAGTACTTC.

The chain combines TRBV6-2 or TRBV6-3 with TRBJ2-1, with 7 nucleotides matching TRBD1. This CDR3 has 14 amino acids. Germline V gene sequence: CDR1 MNHEY, CDR2 SVGEGT. The V and J ends lost 2 bases and 9 bases, in that order; junction bases with no gene match: 7. In DNA form, the CDR3 reads TGTGCCAGCAGTTACCGAATACAGGGGAGTGAGCAGTTCTTC. Amino acid sequence: CASSYRIQGSEQFF.

This clonotype came up many times. The chain joins TRBV20-1 to TRBJ1-2, with TRBD1 matching over 7 bases. Germline CDR1 and CDR2: DFQATT and SNEGSKA (reference sequence). Germline trimming cut 0 bases from V and 5 bases from J; bases unmatched to any gene: 6. CDR3 length equals 14 residues. The CDR3 spells CSARDRRGKYGYTF. The CDR3 nucleotides are TGCAGTGCTAGAGATCGCAGGGGGAAATATGGCTACACCTTC.

This clonotype showed up just a few times. The gene calls are TRBV14 and TRBJ2-7; tentatively, D is TRBD2 (6 bases). The CDR3 length is 14 residues. The ends were cut back, 1 base at V and 3 bases at J, with 10 bases in the middle. Germline CDR1 SGHDN, CDR2 FVKESK. CDR3 DNA: TGTGCCAGCAGCCAAGCCGGGAGTCTCTACGAGCAGTACTTC. Amino acid sequence: CASSQAGSLYEQYF.

This clonotype has a handful of counts. The chain combines TRBV25-1 with TRBJ2-6; D gene ambiguous. The germline V gene encodes CDR1 MGHDK and CDR2 SYGVNS. Trimming removed 5 bases from V and 0 bases from J, with 8 bases in between. This CDR3 has 15 residues. The CDR3 sequence: CASSRPISGANVLTF. The CDR3 DNA sequence: TGTGCCAGCAGTCGGCCGATCTCTGGGGCCAACGTCCTGACTTTC.

The genes are TRBV2 and TRBJ1-1; the match to TRBD1 covers 8 bases. This CDR3 is 14 amino acids long. V lost 3 bases, J lost 3 bases, and 3 bases stayed unmatched. The V gene's germline CDR1 is SNHLY and CDR2 FYNNEI. The CDR3 coding sequence is TGTGCCAGCAGTGATCAGGGGGCCGACACTGAAGCTTTCTTT. Translating gives CASSDQGADTEAFF.